Each of the 19 T cell receptor beta chains below was sequenced from the same sample in a study of low-dose radiotherapy and immunotherapy resistance in tumors. Primers targeting TRAV and TRBV primed first-strand cDNA, covering alpha and beta chains. Over around 19 PCR cycles, TCRs were amplified from a constant-region primer and V-primer adapter. TCRdb re-called the reads with MiXCR, one entry per CDR3 protein. The sample lists more than 85,000 distinct CDR3 sequences, more than 7.5% occurring once. Stated time point: before trial treatment. The input for sequencing was PBMCs, taken before treatment. Receptors were obtained from a male donor with prostate cancer.

This clonotype was seen at least ten times. The chain has TRBV29-1 and TRBJ2-7, with D perhaps matching TRBD1 (5 bases). The CDR3 totals 12 residues. V lost 1 base and J lost 7, with 11 bases in between. The germline CDR1 and CDR2 sequences are SQVTM and ANQGSEA. The DNA for the CDR3 is TGCAGCGTTGAAGGACAGAGACGGGAGCAGTACTTC. It yields the protein CSVEGQRREQYF.

This clonotype was counted at least ten times. V gene TRBV27 combines with J gene TRBJ1-5, with 11 bases fitting TRBD1. Germline V CDR1 and CDR2: MNHEY, SMNVEV (reference sequence). This CDR3 has 15 amino acids. Trimming at V came to 6 bases and at J to 8 bases, leaving 9 bases not matched to a gene. CDR3 coding DNA: TGTGCCAGCAGGGGAGGGACAGGGGGACGTGAGCCCCAGCATTTT. Translation gives CASRGGTGGREPQHF.

This clonotype showed up many times. The J gene is TRBJ1-6, the V gene TRBV11-1; D gene ambiguous. V was pared by 6 bases and J by 7 bases, with 13 bases between. Germline-derived CDR1 and CDR2 are SGHAT and FQDESV (reference sequence). There are 14 residues in the CDR3. This CDR3 is CASRVAGGNSPLHF. DNA of the CDR3: TGTGCCAGCAGGGTAGCTGGCGGGAATTCACCCCTCCACTTT.

Remarks on this clonotype: This probably arose from a read error, given a far larger clone one base away. The chain employs TRBV29-1 and TRBJ2-7, with TRBD2 matching 11 bases. Trimming took 3 bases from V and 7 from J; bases not matched to a gene: 8. Per the germline V gene, CDR1 is SQVTM and CDR2 is ANQGSEA. The CDR3 has 14 amino acids. CDR3 DNA: TGCAGCGTTGAGGGACTAGCGGAGTACAATGAGCAGTACTTC. Translation gives CSVEGLAEYNEQYF.

Of note for this clonotype: A far larger clone is one base from this, pointing to a likely read error. The V and J genes are TRBV5-1 and TRBJ2-7; 8 bases agree with TRBD2. CDR1 SGHRS and CDR2 YFSETQ come from the germline V gene. There are 16 residues in the CDR3. J lost 7 bases, V lost 0 bases, and 12 bases had no gene match. CDR3 protein: CASSLDVAGSGNEQYF. The CDR3 bases are TGCGCCAGCAGCTTGGACGTAGCGGGATCGGGAAATGAGCAGTACTTC.

This clonotype has at least ten counts. The gene calls are TRBV29-1 and TRBJ1-2; perhaps TRBD1 as D (5 bases). Germline CDR1 reads SQVTM; CDR2 reads ANQGSEA. The CDR3 sequence is 12 residues long. DNA of the CDR3: TGCGCGGAATGGGACTACATCTATGGCTACACCTTC. It translates to CAEWDYIYGYTF. Full variable domain (remainder filled in from reference TRBV29-1 and TRBJ1-2): SAVISQKPSRDICQRGTSLTIQCQVDSQVTMMFWYRQQPGQSLTLIATANQGSEATYESGFVIDKFPISRPNLTFSTLTVSNMSPEDSSIYLCAEWDYIYGYTFGSGTRLTVV.

This clonotype was seen many times. The chain recombines TRBV27 with TRBJ2-1; D might be TRBD2 (5 bases). Germline V gene data show CDR1 as MNHEY and CDR2 as SMNVEV (reference sequence). The length of the CDR3 is 16 residues. Trimming cost V 6 bases and J 0 bases, with 15 bases left between them. The CDR3: CASRLGSEISYNEQFF. CDR3 in DNA: TGTGCCAGCAGATTGGGTAGCGAAATCTCCTACAATGAGCAGTTCTTC.

This clonotype was seen many times. The V call is TRBV12-3 or TRBV12-4, the J call TRBJ1-1, with 7 bases matching TRBD1. With V trimmed by 2 bases and J by 3 bases, 3 bases remained unmatched. The CDR3 extends over 14 amino acids. For the CDR3, the DNA is TGTGCCAGCAGTTTAACAGGGGTGCACACTGAAGCTTTCTTT. Translation: CASSLTGVHTEAFF.

The table lists this clonotype with many counts. The chain recombines TRBV18 with TRBJ2-7, with a weak D call TRBD1 (5 bases). This CDR3 has 12 residues. Trimming left V 5 bases short and J 7 bases short, with 12 bases between. The germline CDR1 and CDR2 sequences are KGHSH and LQKENI. CDR3 amino acids: CASSDQGLEQYF. Here the CDR3 DNA reads TGTGCCAGCTCAGACCAGGGATTGGAGCAGTACTTC.

This clonotype has a count of ten or more. V and J are TRBV25-1 and TRBJ2-2; D uncertain. This CDR3 spans 15 amino acids. Trimming removed 4 bases at V and 0 bases at J, with 9 bases between. Germline V gene lookup returns CDR1 MGHDK and CDR2 SYGVNS. For the CDR3, the DNA is TGTGCCAGCAGTGCTCACCATCCGAACACCGGGGAGCTGTTTTTT. As protein: CASSAHHPNTGELFF.

Comments on this clonotype: It differs at one base from a far larger clone, so likely a read error. J is TRBJ2-1 and V is TRBV3-1, with 7 nucleotides matching TRBD2. Germline V gene lookup returns CDR1 LGHDT and CDR2 YNNKEL (reference sequence). There are 16 residues in the CDR3. The V segment lost 0 bases and the J segment 10 bases; nucleotides outside the gene matches: 12. The CDR3 DNA is TGTGCCAGCAGCCAAGAATCGTCTAGCGGACGCTACGAGCAGTTCTTC. As protein: CASSQESSSGRYEQFF.

This clonotype was counted ten times or more. The chain recombines TRBV20-1 with TRBJ2-3; 7 positions match TRBD1. The germline CDR1 and CDR2 sequences are DFQATT and SNEGSKA (reference sequence). This CDR3 region has 12 residues. After removal of 7 bases from V and 4 bases from J, the junction contained 5 bases not matched to a gene. Here the CDR3 DNA reads TGCAGTGGACAAGGGGGCTCAGATACGCAGTATTTT. Encoded protein: CSGQGGSDTQYF.

Ten or more counts support this clonotype. The chain joins TRBV29-1 to TRBJ1-4; D possibly corresponds to TRBD1 (5 bases). Germline CDR1 is SQVTM and CDR2 is ANQGSEA. The V end was cut by 5 bases, the J end by 7 bases, with 14 bases between. This CDR3 comprises 13 residues. The CDR3 region has the DNA TGCAGCGTTAGGACACCCTCGGGTGAAAAACTGTTTTTT. Translation: CSVRTPSGEKLFF.

Many counts were recorded for this clonotype. The V call is TRBV10-3, the J call TRBJ2-1, with 7 bases that match TRBD2. The CDR3 is made up of 15 amino acids. The trim removed 3 bases at V and 5 bases at J, leaving 7 bases unmatched. Germline V CDR1 and CDR2: ENHRY, SYGVKD. CDR3 loop: CAISDYVGGNNEQFF. The CDR3 DNA is TGTGCCATCAGTGATTATGTGGGAGGGAACAATGAGCAGTTCTTC.

Many counts were recorded for this clonotype. V usage is TRBV28 and J usage is TRBJ2-1; D is unclear. From germline, CDR1 is MDHEN and CDR2 SYDVKM. V was cut by 2 bases and J by 6 bases, with 11 bases left in between. The CDR3 is made up of 14 amino acids. As DNA, the CDR3 is TGTGCCAGCAGTTTAATCGCCGTGGTCAATGAGCAGTTCTTC. Encoded protein: CASSLIAVVNEQFF.

This clonotype was recorded at least ten times. The V gene is TRBV3-1, the J gene TRBJ2-4, with D maybe TRBD1 (5 bases). CDR1 is LGHDT and CDR2 is YNNKEL in the germline V gene (reference sequence). The CDR3 runs 16 residues. V was trimmed by 7 bases and J by 0 bases, leaving 16 bases between them. The CDR3 region has the DNA TGTGCCAGCACCTTGGACACAGAGCTAGCCAAAAACATTCAGTACTTC. Amino acids: CASTLDTELAKNIQYF.

This clonotype was picked up many times. The rearrangement joins TRBV12-3 or TRBV12-4 to TRBJ2-1; no clear D. V lost 2 bases, J lost 4 bases, and 12 bases lay in between. This CDR3 has 15 amino acids. The CDR3 sequence is CASSLLGKQYNEQFF. In DNA, the CDR3 is TGTGCCAGCAGTTTATTAGGAAAGCAGTACAATGAGCAGTTCTTC.

DNA of the CDR3: TGCAGTGCTCCGGAAAAGAACGAGCAGTACTTC. Translation gives CSAPEKNEQYF. V and J are TRBV20-1 and TRBJ2-7; no definite D call. The CDR3 covers 11 residues. Germline V CDR1 and CDR2: DFQATT, SNEGSKA (reference sequence). Between the trimmed V and J ends, which lost 5 bases and 5 bases, there was a span of 10 bases.

As regards this clonotype: It differs at one base from a far larger clone, so likely a read error. This chain connects TRBV2 to TRBJ2-7, with TRBD1 matching over 9 bases. This CDR3 has 13 residues. With V trimmed by 11 bases and J by 7 bases, 12 bases remained unmatched. The germline CDR1 and CDR2 sequences are SNHLY and FYNNEI. The CDR3 region has the DNA TGTGCCGTCAAGGGACAGGGCTACAATGAGCAGTACTTC. This sequence encodes CAVKGQGYNEQYF.